The 19 T cell receptor beta chains in this list originate from one sample, sequenced in a study of T cell changes during pregnancy in multiple sclerosis. Repertoires were generated with immunoSEQ multiplex PCR, while TCRdb's copy carries only in-frame clones and drops some. In the table there are approximately 80,000 clones, about 89% of which are singletons. The material was PBMCs, obtained in the first trimester of pregnancy. Receptors originate from a female donor in good health, serving as a control in a pregnancy study. Some clones in this sample may be carry-over from other donors' samples.

This chain connects TRBV19 to TRBJ2-1, with D possibly being TRBD1 (6 bases). V was trimmed by 1 base and J by 0 bases, leaving 7 bases between them. Germline V lookup: CDR1 LNHDA, CDR2 SQIVND (reference sequence). There are 15 residues in the CDR3. Written as DNA, the CDR3 is TGTGCCAGTAGTATAGCCAGGGGCTCCTACAATGAGCAGTTCTTC. Residues: CASSIARGSYNEQFF.

The V call is TRBV27, the J call TRBJ2-3; 12 bases agree with TRBD2. Germline trimming cut 4 bases from V and 6 bases from J; bases unmatched to any gene: 8. The CDR3 is made up of 16 amino acids. Looked up from germline, CDR1 is MNHEY and CDR2 is SMNVEV (reference sequence). The CDR3 is CASSSRLAGDHDTQYF. CDR3 nucleotides: TGTGCCAGCAGTTCCCGACTAGCGGGGGACCACGATACGCAGTATTTT.

The rearrangement uses TRBV15 and TRBJ2-7; 9 positions agree with TRBD2. Germline V gene lookup returns CDR1 LNHNV and CDR2 YYDKDF (reference sequence). The V segment lost 5 bases and the J segment 7 bases; nucleotides outside the gene matches: 15. This CDR3 region has 16 residues. CDR3 amino acids: CATSVDRAGGTGEQYF. The CDR3 coding sequence is TGTGCCACCAGCGTAGACAGAGCGGGAGGAACAGGAGAGCAGTACTTC.

The chain carries TRBV19 and TRBJ2-5; 8 bases align to TRBD2. The germline V gene has CDR1 LNHDA and CDR2 SQIVND (reference sequence). The CDR3 consists of 14 residues. V shed 5 bases and J 1 base; nucleotides not matched to a gene: 3. The CDR3 loop reads CASSEAGVQETQYF. The CDR3 DNA reads TGTGCCAGTAGTGAAGCGGGAGTCCAAGAGACCCAGTACTTC.

This clone appeared once. The chain carries TRBV19 and TRBJ1-1, with 8 bases aligning to TRBD1. J gave up 0 bases and V 5 bases, and 5 bases lay outside the gene matches. The CDR3 sequence is 15 residues long. Germline-derived CDR1 and CDR2 are LNHDA and SQIVND (reference sequence). The CDR3 bases are TGTGCCAGTAGTCCCCGGACAGGGTTGAACACTGAAGCTTTCTTT. This codes for CASSPRTGLNTEAFF.

The chain recombines TRBV4-1 with TRBJ2-2; D is unresolved. Germline V gene data show CDR1 as MGHRA and CDR2 as YSYEKL. This CDR3 is 18 amino acids long. V was trimmed by 0 bases and J by 0 bases, leaving 14 bases between them. The CDR3 here is CASSQDPSTSANTGELFF. CDR3 nucleotides: TGCGCCAGCAGCCAAGATCCTTCGACAAGTGCGAACACCGGGGAGCTGTTTTTT.

The chain uses TRBV7-2 and TRBJ2-1; 8 positions agree with TRBD2. Germline trimming cut 5 bases from V and 0 bases from J; bases unmatched to any gene: 6. This CDR3 spans 16 amino acids. CDR1 is SGHTA and CDR2 is FQGNSA in the germline V gene. The CDR3 bases are TGTGCCAGCAGCCTTGAGCGGGGGTACTCCTACAATGAGCAGTTCTTC. It encodes CASSLERGYSYNEQFF.

The CDR3 region is CASSLDLGNTIYF. In nucleotides, the CDR3 is TGTGCCAGCAGCTTAGATCTTGGAAACACCATATATTTT. V and J are TRBV7-2 and TRBJ1-3; D remains ambiguous. The CDR3 runs to 13 residues. Looked up from germline, CDR1 is SGHTA and CDR2 is FQGNSA. The ends were cut back, 1 base at V and 3 bases at J, with 4 bases in the middle.

The chain links TRBV5-3 to TRBJ1-1, with 7 bases aligning to TRBD1. TRBV5-3 is treated as an ORF (open reading frame) with a function not yet certain. The CDR3 spans 14 residues. Unmatched junction bases numbered 4, after V lost 0 bases and J lost 5 bases. DNA of the CDR3: TGTGCCAGAAGCTTGGCCAGGGGGGAGACTGAAGCTTTCTTT. Translated: CARSLARGETEAFF.

V usage is TRBV7-8 and J usage is TRBJ2-3, with a tentative D call TRBD1 (6 bases). The CDR3 spans 16 residues. V was shortened by 5 bases and J by 1 base, with 16 bases between the two germline ends. Per the germline V gene, CDR1 is SGHVS and CDR2 is FQNEAQ. CDR3 in amino acids: CASSKRQGSRTDTQYF. Here the CDR3 DNA reads TGTGCCAGCAGCAAACGCCAGGGGTCCCGCACAGATACGCAGTATTTT.

The chain is built from TRBV5-4 and TRBJ2-2; D might be TRBD2 (6 bases). Trimming shortened V by 2 bases and J by 4 bases, and 12 bases separated the two germline ends. This CDR3 comprises 15 residues. Germline assignment: CDR1 SGHNT and CDR2 YYREEE (reference sequence). CDR3 residues: CASSFGSSSTGELFF. In DNA form, the CDR3 reads TGTGCCAGCAGCTTCGGGAGTAGTAGCACCGGGGAGCTGTTTTTT. Supplemented by reference TRBV5-4 and TRBJ2-2, the full variable domain reads ETGVTQSPTHLIKTRGQQVTLRCSSQSGHNTVSWYQQALGQGPQFIFQYYREEENGRGNFPPRFSGLQFPNYSSELNVNALELDDSALYLCASSFGSSSTGELFFGEGSRLTVL.

This clone was seen a handful of times. The chain couples TRBV28 to TRBJ2-3, with TRBD2 matching over 16 bases. With V trimmed by 7 bases and J by 3 bases, 13 bases remained unmatched. Germline-derived CDR1 and CDR2 are MDHEN and SYDVKM. This CDR3 has 19 amino acids. The CDR3, as DNA: TGTGCCAGCACCCTTCGGGGACTAGCGGGAGGGCCGGGAACAGATACGCAGTATTTT. It yields the protein CASTLRGLAGGPGTDTQYF.

The rearrangement joins TRBV30 to TRBJ2-7; no firm D call. This CDR3 region has 14 residues. Per the germline V gene, CDR1 is GTSNPN and CDR2 is SVGIG (reference sequence). V was cut by 0 bases and J by 0 bases, with 9 bases left in between. CDR3 amino acids: CAWSVSPTSYEQYF. The CDR3 coding sequence is TGTGCCTGGAGTGTATCCCCTACCTCCTACGAGCAGTACTTC.

The gene calls are TRBV28 and TRBJ2-5; TRBD2 is a possible D gene (5 bases). Germline-derived CDR1 and CDR2 are MDHEN and SYDVKM. Trimming pared 1 base from V and 5 bases from J, leaving 17 bases between. This CDR3 has 16 amino acids. The CDR3 sequence: CASSLSTAPGWETQYF. The DNA for the CDR3 is TGTGCCAGCAGTTTATCTACAGCCCCGGGGTGGGAGACCCAGTACTTC. Full variable domain (remainder filled in from reference TRBV28 and TRBJ2-5): DVKVTQSSRYLVKRTGEKVFLECVQDMDHENMFWYRQDPGLGLRLIYFSYDVKMKEKGDIPEGYSVSREKKERFSLILESASTNQTSMYLCASSLSTAPGWETQYFGPGTRLLVL.

J is TRBJ2-1 and V is TRBV19, with D possibly matching TRBD1 (6 bases). This CDR3 is built from 17 residues. From germline, CDR1 is LNHDA and CDR2 SQIVND (reference sequence). The V gene lost 7 bases and the J gene lost 1 base, with 20 bases spanning the gap. The CDR3 DNA reads TGTGCCAGTAACTCAGGGGTCCGACAACGTTCCTACAATGAGCAGTTCTTC. This sequence encodes CASNSGVRQRSYNEQFF.

The rearrangement links TRBV5-4 to TRBJ2-1; 10 bases are shared with TRBD1. The CDR3 has 15 amino acids. CDR1 is SGHNT, CDR2 YYREEE, per germline (reference sequence). V lost 3 bases to trimming and J lost 4 bases; unmatched junction nucleotides: 4. CDR3 region: CASSWDRGIYNEQFF. The DNA for the CDR3 is TGTGCCAGCAGCTGGGACAGGGGTATATACAATGAGCAGTTCTTC.

The chain links TRBV5-6 to TRBJ2-7; TRBD1 aligns across 9 bases. V shed 2 bases and J 3 bases; nucleotides not matched to a gene: 6. CDR1 is SGHDT and CDR2 is YYEEEE in the germline V gene. The CDR3 totals 15 residues. The CDR3 DNA sequence: TGTGCCAGCAGCTTCGGGACAGGGTCCCGCTACGAGCAGTACTTC. It is translated as CASSFGTGSRYEQYF.

The chain is built from TRBV4-1 and TRBJ2-3; 7 bases are a match to TRBD1. The CDR3 runs 15 residues. CDR1 is MGHRA, CDR2 YSYEKL, per germline. V shed 4 bases, J shed 0 bases, and the junction held 4 bases outside the gene matches. The CDR3 spells CASSRGQASTDTQYF. Written as DNA, the CDR3 is TGCGCCAGCAGCCGAGGACAGGCCAGCACAGATACGCAGTATTTT.

This chain links TRBV7-8 with TRBJ1-5; perhaps TRBD1 as D (6 bases). The CDR3 consists of 14 residues. Germline CDR1 SGHVS, CDR2 FQNEAQ. Trimming cost V 1 base and J 4 bases, with 8 bases left between them. The CDR3 region is CASSLGTVNQPQHF. CDR3 DNA sequence: TGTGCCAGCAGCTTAGGGACAGTTAATCAGCCCCAGCATTTT.